These T cell receptor beta chains were read from a single sample in a study of cytomegalovirus exposure and HLA in healthy donors. Some clones are missing from TCRdb's copy, which holds only in-frame ones; the method was immunoSEQ multiplex PCR. This table holds some 170,000 clones, just under 90% found once. The sequenced material came from PBMCs. Every receptor here comes from a woman in her 30s in good health and CMV-seronegative. Both conserved end residues are part of each CDR3. The D gene is left open where the match is weak. Size is stated for part of the rows, as once, few or many counts, or as a class when the clone is expanded.

. | TRBJ1-4 | . | TRBV27 | CASRSWGATNEKLFF | TGTGCCAGCAGGTCCTGGGGGGCAACTAATGAAAAACTGTTTTTT
. | TRBJ1-2 | TRBD1 | TRBV27 | CASSPTAGGFNYGYTF | TGTGCCAGCAGCCCAACGGCAGGGGGCTTTAACTATGGCTACACCTTC
. | TRBJ2-5 | . | TRBV25-1 | CASTTGGQETQYF | TGTGCCAGCACCACTGGCGGGCAAGAGACCCAGTACTTC
once | TRBJ2-2 | TRBD2 | TRBV11-3 | CASSSLAGDGELFF | TGTGCCAGCAGCTCCCTAGCGGGGGATGGGGAGCTGTTTTTT
. | TRBJ1-1 | TRBD1 | TRBV5-1 | CASSLATGAVTEAFF | TGCGCCAGCAGCTTGGCCACAGGGGCGGTCACTGAAGCTTTCTTT
. | TRBJ1-5 | . | TRBV4-3 | CASSQDAGARAQPQHF | TGCGCCAGCAGCCAAGATGCGGGGGCGCGGGCTCAGCCCCAGCATTTT
. | TRBJ2-7 | TRBD1 | TRBV19 | CASSQTGTAYEQYF | TGTGCCAGTAGCCAGACCGGGACAGCTTACGAGCAGTACTTC
. | TRBJ2-1 | TRBD2 | TRBV2 | CASMASGGPNNEQFF | TGTGCCAGCATGGCTAGCGGGGGACCTAACAATGAGCAGTTCTTC
. | TRBJ2-5 | TRBD1 | TRBV30 | CAGHTGVQETQYF | TGTGCCGGTCACACAGGGGTCCAAGAGACCCAGTACTTC
. | TRBJ1-1 | . | TRBV6-5 | CASSLGGMNTEAFF | TGTGCCAGCAGTTTGGGAGGCATGAACACTGAAGCTTTCTTT
. | TRBJ2-4 | . | TRBV6-1 | CASRAGELAKNIQYF | TGTGCCAGCAGGGCCGGGGAACTAGCCAAAAACATTCAGTACTTC
. | TRBJ2-7 | . | TRBV7-8 | CASSLKNGGTEQYF | TGTGCCAGCAGCTTAAAAAACGGGGGAACCGAGCAGTACTTC
. | TRBJ2-3 | TRBD2 | TRBV9 | CASRRRGADTQYF | TGTGCCAGCAGACGGCGGGGGGCAGATACGCAGTATTTT
. | TRBJ2-3 | . | TRBV5-4 | CASSLAGSDTQYF | TGTGCCAGCAGCTTGGCCGGGTCAGATACGCAGTATTTT
. | TRBJ2-1 | . | TRBV19 | CASSILGHLLRDNEQFF | TGTGCCAGTAGTATCCTAGGACACTTACTTCGCGACAATGAGCAGTTCTTC
. | TRBJ2-4 | . | TRBV18 | CASSPLGATGPLAKNIQYF | TGTGCCAGCTCACCACTCGGGGCCACAGGGCCCTTAGCCAAAAACATTCAGTACTTC
. | TRBJ1-2 | . | TRBV19 | CASSFRQAHYGYTF | TGTGCCAGTAGTTTCCGACAGGCCCACTATGGCTACACCTTC
. | TRBJ1-2 | . | TRBV9 | CASSVAGSGVGYTF | TGTGCCAGCAGCGTAGCTGGGTCAGGGGTCGGCTACACCTTC
once | TRBJ1-2 | . | TRBV4-1 | CASSQVSRTGSNYGYTF | TGCGCCAGCAGCCAAGTTAGTAGAACAGGCTCTAACTATGGCTACACCTTC
. | TRBJ1-2 | . | TRBV5-4 | CASSLVPGQAGGYTF | TGTGCCAGCAGCTTAGTCCCCGGCCAGGCAGGAGGCTACACCTTC
. | TRBJ2-7 | . | TRBV5-6 | CASSLGRRAGIYEQYF | TGTGCCAGCAGCTTGGGCCGCCGGGCGGGAATCTACGAGCAGTACTTC
once | TRBJ2-5 | . | TRBV5-6 | CASSFLLDQETQYF | TGTGCCAGCAGCTTTCTACTAGACCAAGAGACCCAGTACTTC
once | TRBJ2-7 | TRBD1 | TRBV2 | CASRGTGFGTYEQYF | TGTGCCAGCAGGGGGACAGGGTTTGGAACCTACGAGCAGTACTTC
. | TRBJ2-7 | TRBD1 | TRBV5-5 | CASSPGAGGAYEQYF | TGTGCCAGCAGCCCGGGGGCAGGGGGCGCGTACGAGCAGTACTTC
. | TRBJ2-2 | . | TRBV7-9 | CASSLDSIWGELFF | TGTGCCAGCAGCTTGGACTCCATATGGGGGGAGCTGTTTTTT
. | TRBJ1-4 | . | TRBV2 | CASRDSREKLFF | TGTGCCAGCAGGGACAGTCGGGAAAAACTGTTTTTT
. | TRBJ1-2 | TRBD1 | TRBV7-9 | CASSLGRGQNYGYTF | TGTGCCAGCAGCTTAGGCAGGGGGCAGAACTATGGCTACACCTTC
few | TRBJ2-2 | TRBD2 | TRBV10-3 | CAISGSTSGNTGELFF | TGTGCCATCAGTGGGTCAACTAGCGGTAACACCGGGGAGCTGTTTTTT
. | TRBJ2-2 | TRBD1 | TRBV6-6 | CASKGQGAGELFF | TGTGCCAGCAAAGGACAGGGGGCCGGGGAGCTGTTTTTT